This T cell receptor beta chain was identified in a study of OX40 agonist ivuxolimab in advanced cancers. Study-level background: Prior checkpoint blockade (anti-PD-1, anti-PD-L1 or anti-CTLA-4) was permitted; about 40% had it. Findings and caveats of the study: Some of the nonresponding patients also showed low levels of normalized T-cell clonal expansion.

A word on this clone: The antigen is unknown.

V shed 1 base and J shed 6 bases, with 9 bases lying between them. The CDR3 has 13 residues. Germline V gives CDR1 MDHEN, CDR2 SYDVKM. Baseline, cycle 4 day 1, and cycle 7 day 1 were the blood sampling points. Sequencing used immunoSEQ multiplex PCR; TCRdb keeps in-frame clones, though not all of them. The table shows tens of thousands of clones, with roughly 84% occurring only once. This clonotype was obtained from an adult with an advanced solid tumor such as melanoma, head and neck, liver or kidney cancer. The rearrangement links TRBV28 to TRBJ1-1; D is unclear. Sequencing was performed on CD4+ or CD8+ T cells sorted from blood, taken in a trial of the OX40 agonist ivuxolimab. CDR3 amino acids: CASSLLASPEAFF. The DNA of the CDR3 is TGTGCCAGCAGTTTATTGGCTTCGCCTGAAGCTTTCTTT.